The present TCR beta chain was sequenced within a study of T-cell reconstitution after alpha-beta-depleted transplantation in children. There are a few counts of this clonotype. This CDR3 contains 14 residues. The junction had 12 bases not matched to a gene; V was cut back by 11 bases and J by 6 bases. CDR1 and CDR2 from the germline V gene are SGHVS and FNYEAQ. Library preparation (for TCRbeta) was performed with unique molecular identifiers. A single record per CDR3 protein comes from TCRdb applying MiXCR to the PCR reads. The sample lists roughly 90,000 distinct CDR3 sequences; about 12% were seen once.

This receptor was obtained from a human donor who donated a stem cell graft to a child with inherited bone marrow failure. V is TRBV7-6 and J is TRBJ2-1, with 8 bases that match TRBD2. The material was PBMCs from the stem cell graft donor, obtained from the stem cell graft. The CDR3 bases are TGTGCCCCCCTTAAGGTAGCGGGGCCCAATGAGCAGTTCTTC. Translation: CAPLKVAGPNEQFF.